The 2 T cell receptor beta chains below all came from one sample that was sequenced in a study of Graves' ophthalmopathy and Graves' hyperthyroidism. The study amplified TCR beta CDR3 regions using RNA transcripts. HTBI-primed RT-PCR formed the first round, and a multiplex PCR formed the second. TCRdb analysed the multiplex PCR reads with MiXCR anew, one entry per CDR3 protein. The sample carries roughly 480,000 distinct CDR3 sequences, approximately 15% recorded once. Input material: blood. The receptor set was obtained from a woman aged 30 to 39 with Graves' ophthalmopathy.

In its sample, this clonotype was seen a few times. A single base separates this from a much larger clone, so it may be a read error. The chain uses TRBV7-2 and TRBJ1-1; D is undetermined. Trimming took off 3 bases at V and 6 bases at J, with 17 bases between the two ends. The CDR3 sequence is 15 residues long. Germline V lookup: CDR1 SGHTA, CDR2 FQGNSA. DNA of the CDR3: TGTGCCAGCAGCTTCGGCCGTACACCAAACGCTGAAGCTTTCTTT. Amino acid sequence: CASSFGRTPNAEAFF.

This clonotype was found once. This chain joins TRBV27 and TRBJ1-1; D gene unclear. Germline V gives CDR1 MNHEY, CDR2 SMNVEV (reference sequence). V shed 3 bases and J shed 4 bases, with 9 bases lying between them. CDR3 length: 13 residues. The CDR3 sequence: CASSFGKITEAFF. For the CDR3, the DNA is TGTGCCAGCAGTTTTGGTAAGATCACTGAAGCTTTCTTT.